The clone carrying this TCR beta chain was counted at least ten times. Its antigen is unidentified. These data originate in a study of T cells in Graves' hyperthyroidism and ophthalmopathy. The CDR3 is 15 residues long. Germline V gene data show CDR1 as LNHDA and CDR2 as SQIVND (reference sequence). V gave up 2 bases and J gave up 4 bases; unmatched junction bases: 1. The PBMCs studied were ones that came from roughly 11 ml fresh peripheral blood. Researchers took RNA transcripts and amplified the TCR beta CDR3 regions from them. Carried out on the TCR CDR3, a first-round RT-PCR used the HTBI primer set. TCRdb used MiXCR to reprocess the multiplex PCR reads, holding one entry per CDR3 protein. There are about half a million distinct CDR3 sequences in the sample; around a quarter occur only once, and about 11% lies in the top ten. Study results and limitations: Peripheral blood also featured most of the thyroid clonotypes expanded above 0.001.

V gene TRBV19 combines with J gene TRBJ2-2, with TRBD1 matching over 10 bases. The clonotype was recovered from a woman in her twenties or thirties with Graves' ophthalmopathy. Sequenced sample: blood. The CDR3 loop reads CASSIRTGGTGELFF. CDR3 nucleotide sequence: TGTGCCAGTAGTATAAGGACAGGGGGCACCGGGGAGCTGTTTTTT.